This T cell receptor beta chain was found in a study of shared clonotypes between healthy human individuals. Running of the assay took place at deep level. In the study's own analysis: ImmunoSEQ output held junction-only sequences without quality scores, so filtering differed. Assay used: immunoSEQ multiplex PCR; TCRdb lists only in-frame clones, some missing. V and J calls and clone size are copied from that table; D and trimming were computed from the DNA. In the table there are around 340,000 clones, roughly 70% of which are singletons. Nashville, Tennessee was home to all donors, who were Caucasian adults. Trimming took 3 bases from V and 5 from J, leaving 16 bases between them. Germline V gene sequence: CDR1 MDHEN, CDR2 SYDVKM. The CDR3 covers 15 residues. Findings of the study overall: Among the subsets, naive ones generally showed larger estimated richness than memory ones.

This clone was observed many times. The antigen is undetermined. The sample was memory CD4+ T cells sorted from blood. Subset meaning: CD45RA-negative fraction. The V and J genes are TRBV28 and TRBJ2-5, with a tentative D call TRBD2 (6 bases). This receptor was taken from a man aged 30-40 years in good health. CDR3 sequence (DNA): TGTGCCAGCAGTTTTAACCAGCGGAGGGTGGAGACCCAGTACTTC. Encoded protein: CASSFNQRRVETQYF.